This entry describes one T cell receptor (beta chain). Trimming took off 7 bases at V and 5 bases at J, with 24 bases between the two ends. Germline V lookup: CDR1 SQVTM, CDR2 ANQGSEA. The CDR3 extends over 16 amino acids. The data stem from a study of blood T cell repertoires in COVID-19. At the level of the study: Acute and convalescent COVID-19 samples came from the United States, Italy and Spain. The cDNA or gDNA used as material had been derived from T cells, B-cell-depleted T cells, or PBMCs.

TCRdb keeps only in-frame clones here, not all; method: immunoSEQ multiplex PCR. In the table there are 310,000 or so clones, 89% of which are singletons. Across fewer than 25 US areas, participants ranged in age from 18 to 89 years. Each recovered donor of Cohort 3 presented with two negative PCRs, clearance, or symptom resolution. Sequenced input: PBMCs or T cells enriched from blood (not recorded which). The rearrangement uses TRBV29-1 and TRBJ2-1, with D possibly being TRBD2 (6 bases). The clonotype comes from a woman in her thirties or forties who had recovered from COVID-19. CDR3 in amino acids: CSGAPLVAEGHNEQFF. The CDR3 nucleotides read TGCAGCGGGGCCCCTCTGGTGGCGGAGGGACACAATGAGCAGTTCTTC.